What follows are 9 T cell receptor beta chains derived from one specimen sequenced in a study of T cell changes during pregnancy in multiple sclerosis. Libraries were prepared by immunoSEQ multiplex PCR; TCRdb keeps only in-frame clonotypes and omits some of them. The data hold about 76,000 clones, with 90% to 95% observed a single time. The specimen comprised peripheral blood, sampled in the second trimester of pregnancy. The receptors were sampled from a female donor with multiple sclerosis, enrolled in a pregnancy study.

The rearrangement uses TRBV7-6 and TRBJ1-2, with D possibly matching TRBD1 (6 bases). Germline loops: CDR1 SGHVS, CDR2 FNYEAQ. The CDR3 is 16 amino acids. V dropped 5 bases and J dropped 2 bases, with 18 bases sitting between them. CDR3 bases: TGTGCCAGCAGCGCCCTATTGGGCAGGGGAAACTATGGCTACACCTTC. It is translated as CASSALLGRGNYGYTF.

The chain is built from TRBV6-5 and TRBJ2-5, with 8 bases that match TRBD1. Per the germline V gene, CDR1 is MNHEY and CDR2 is SVGAGI. V dropped 6 bases and J dropped 5; count of bases not matched to a gene: 8. This CDR3 contains 14 residues. Here the CDR3 DNA reads TGTGCCAGCAGAAACCGACAGGGGTGGGAGACCCAGTACTTC. This gives the protein CASRNRQGWETQYF.

As concerns this clone: A read error may account for a junction end that differs from germline. The V call is TRBV19, the J call TRBJ1-2; 7 bases are a match to TRBD1. The CDR3 is made up of 14 amino acids. Per germline, CDR1 LNHDA and CDR2 SQIVND (reference sequence). The DNA of the CDR3 is TGTGCCAGTACGTCCGCTGGCGCAGGGGGGTGGCTGAACTTC. This codes for CASTSAGAGGWLNF.

On this clone itself: The junction departs from the called germline gene at one end, perhaps through a read error. The rearrangement joins TRBV4-1 to TRBJ2-3; the D gene is possibly TRBD2 (6 bases). This CDR3 contains 16 residues. In germline, CDR1 is MGHRA, CDR2 YSYEKL. CDR3 in amino acids: CASSQVGRESTDTQYF. The CDR3 coding sequence is TGTGCCAGCAGCCAAGTGGGACGGGAGAGCACAGATACGCAGTATTTT.

CDR3 sequence: CASSPRTGTKETQYF. The CDR3 DNA is TGTGCCAGCAGCCCCCGGACAGGGACCAAAGAGACCCAGTACTTC. The V call is TRBV11-3, the J call TRBJ2-5, with TRBD1 identical over 8 bases. This CDR3 region has 15 residues. V lost 5 bases, J lost 3 bases, and 8 bases stayed unmatched. Germline CDR1 and CDR2: SGHNT and YENEEA.

The gene calls are TRBV11-2 and TRBJ1-2; D remains unclear. The CDR3 length is 15 residues. Germline V CDR1 and CDR2: SGHAT, FQNNGV. V was shortened by 5 bases and J by 0 bases, with 13 bases between the two germline ends. CDR3 coding DNA: TGTGCCAGCAGCCCACCTCGCGTCACTAACTATGGCTACACCTTC. This codes for CASSPPRVTNYGYTF.

This chain links TRBV5-1 with TRBJ2-3; no definite D call. This CDR3 comprises 13 residues. V lost 0 bases and J lost 7, with 9 bases in between. CDR1 and CDR2 from the germline V gene are SGHRS and YFSETQ. The CDR3 protein is CASSLDKRNTQYF. CDR3 DNA: TGCGCCAGCAGCTTGGACAAAAGAAATACGCAGTATTTT.

The V gene is TRBV7-9, the J gene TRBJ2-7, with 10 bases aligning to TRBD2. Germline assignment: CDR1 SEHNR and CDR2 FQNEAQ (reference sequence). This CDR3 spans 15 amino acids. Losses at the gene ends were 5 bases for V and 2 bases for J; bases not matched to a gene: 6. CDR3 protein: CASSNQGLAAYEQYF. In nucleotides, the CDR3 is TGTGCCAGCAGCAACCAAGGACTAGCGGCCTACGAGCAGTACTTC. The whole variable domain, filled in from reference TRBV7-9 and TRBJ2-7, reads DTGVSQNPRHKITKRGQNVTFRCDPISEHNRLYWYRQTLGQGPEFLTYFQNEAQLEKSRLLSDRFSAERPKGSFSTLEIQRTEQGDSAMYLCASSNQGLAAYEQYFGPGTRLTVT.

This chain connects TRBV6-5 to TRBJ2-3; TRBD1 agrees at 7 bases. V was clipped by 7 bases and J by 3 bases; unmatched bases: 10. Per germline, CDR1 MNHEY and CDR2 SVGAGI. This CDR3 comprises 15 residues. The CDR3 region is CASTRQGAVTDTQYF. The CDR3 DNA reads as TGTGCCAGCACCCGACAGGGTGCAGTAACAGATACGCAGTATTTT.